A single sample is the source of the 16 T cell receptor beta chains below, sequenced in a study of Graves' ophthalmopathy and Graves' hyperthyroidism (dated by TCRdb to between 2018 and 2020). This sample was sequenced with an Illumina HiSeq 2000. For repertoire sequencing, the TCR beta CDR3 regions were amplified from RNA transcripts. A first-round RT-PCR used HTBI primers with the Qiagen OneStep RT-PCR kit, followed by a second-round multiplex PCR, size selection and purification. The raw public reads went through TCRdb reprocessing: fastp at Q25, MiXCR clone calling, in-frame beta chains kept. Entries that share a CDR3 protein sequence are merged under the most common genes and DNA. Within this sample are over a million distinct CDR3 sequences, with about 38% of them counted one time only. The ten largest clones add up to around 10% of the sample. Sequencing was performed on peripheral blood or thyroid tissue (not recorded which). The receptors were gathered from an adult man with Graves' hyperthyroidism.

This chain connects TRBV9 to TRBJ1-1; the D gene is possibly TRBD1 (5 bases). The CDR3 runs 15 residues. V gave up 5 bases and J gave up 5 bases, with 19 bases separating them. CDR1 is SGDLS, CDR2 YYNGEE, per germline. The CDR3 bases are TGTGCCAGCAGGTCAAAAGGGGATATTGGGACTGAAGCTTTCTTT. Its protein product is CASRSKGDIGTEAFF. The whole variable domain, filled in from reference TRBV9 and TRBJ1-1, reads DSGVTQTPKHLITATGQRVTLRCSPRSGDLSVYWYQQSLDQGLQFLIQYYNGEERAKGNILERFSAQQFPDLHSELNLSSLELGDSALYFCASRSKGDIGTEAFFGQGTRLTVV.

The chain couples TRBV7-8 to TRBJ2-2; D is perhaps TRBD1 or TRBD2 (5 bases each). V gave up 6 bases and J gave up 6 bases, with 17 bases separating them. This CDR3 has 15 amino acids. The germline CDR1 and CDR2 sequences are SGHVS and FQNEAQ. The DNA of the CDR3 is TGTGCCAGCAGGTCTGGGACCCGGCTCCCCGGGGAGCTGTTTTTT. This sequence encodes CASRSGTRLPGELFF.

J is TRBJ2-7 and V is TRBV20-1; 7 bases fit TRBD1. V lost 5 bases and J lost 7; bases outside the gene matches: 11. Per germline, CDR1 DFQATT and CDR2 SNEGSKA (reference sequence). CDR3 size: 13 residues. In nucleotides, the CDR3 is TGCAGTGCTGAGAAGGTACAGGGGAATGAGCAGTACTTC. Its translation: CSAEKVQGNEQYF.

The DNA of the CDR3 is TGTGCCAGCAGCTCAACAGCCGGGACTCCGAGGCAAGAGACCCAGTACTTC. It codes for CASSSTAGTPRQETQYF. The chain employs TRBV7-9 and TRBJ2-5, with D maybe TRBD2 (6 bases). CDR3 length: 17 amino acids. CDR1 and CDR2 from the germline V gene are SEHNR and FQNEAQ (reference sequence). The V end lost 4 bases, the J end lost 2 bases, and 20 bases lay between the germline ends.

The J gene is TRBJ2-7, the V gene TRBV29-1, with D perhaps TRBD1 (6 bases). This CDR3 has 11 residues. CDR1 SQVTM and CDR2 ANQGSEA come from the germline V gene. V dropped 5 bases and J dropped 3 bases, with 8 bases sitting between them. The CDR3 DNA reads as TGCAGCGTTAAAGGGGGCTACGAGCAGTACTTC. It specifies CSVKGGYEQYF.

About this clonotype itself: A much larger clone sits a single nucleotide away, making a read error possible. The conserved phenylalanine or tryptophan normally closing the CDR3 is absent here, so this likely arose from a read error. The rearrangement uses TRBV7-9 and TRBJ1-2; no firm D call. With 5 bases removed from V and 4 bases from J, the gap between germline ends came to 11 bases. In germline, CDR1 is SEHNR, CDR2 FQNEAQ (reference sequence). This CDR3 spans 13 amino acids. The DNA for the CDR3 is TGTGCCAGCAGCCCCAGCGAATCCTATGGCTACACCCTC. Amino acids: CASSPSESYGYTL.

The chain uses TRBV30 and TRBJ1-1; D possibly corresponds to TRBD1 (5 bases). Germline assignment: CDR1 GTSNPN and CDR2 SVGIG (reference sequence). The CDR3 extends over 15 amino acids. V was pared by 1 base and J by 0 bases, with 12 bases between. CDR3 protein: CAWSDPQGVNTEAFF. The CDR3 DNA reads as TGTGCCTGGAGTGACCCGCAGGGAGTGAACACTGAAGCTTTCTTT. The full variable domain, in which reference TRBV30 and TRBJ1-1 provide the parts outside the CDR3, is SQTIHQWPATLVQPVGSPLSLECTVEGTSNPNLYWYRQAAGRGLQLLFYSVGIGQISSEVPQNLSASRPQDRQFILSSKKLLLSDSGFYLCAWSDPQGVNTEAFFGQGTRLTVV.

There are many counts of this clonotype. The V gene is TRBV7-9, the J gene TRBJ1-6, with D possibly TRBD1 on 5 matching bases. CDR1 and CDR2 (germline): SEHNR, FQNEAQ (reference sequence). The CDR3 contains 18 residues. The germline V and J ends were trimmed by 0 bases and 10 bases, with 22 bases remaining between them. The DNA for the CDR3 is TGTGCCAGCAGCTTAGCGCTCGGAGCCCTGACAGCCGGCTCACCCCTCCACTTT. It yields the protein CASSLALGALTAGSPLHF.

The rearrangement joins TRBV7-8 to TRBJ1-5, with 10 positions matching TRBD1. V shed 10 bases and J 9 bases; nucleotides not matched to a gene: 18. Germline V gene lookup returns CDR1 SGHVS and CDR2 FQNEAQ. This CDR3 is 16 amino acids long. The CDR3 bases are TGTGCCACCCCGGCACAGGGACAGGGGCCTGGATGGCCCCAGCATTTT. Translated: CATPAQGQGPGWPQHF.

This chain links TRBV9 with TRBJ1-6; 11 bases are shared with TRBD1. CDR1 is SGDLS and CDR2 is YYNGEE in the germline V gene. The trim removed 7 bases at V and 7 bases at J, leaving 7 bases unmatched. The CDR3 is 15 amino acids. The CDR3 loop reads CASGIGTGGNSPLHF. The DNA for the CDR3 is TGTGCCAGCGGCATAGGGACAGGGGGAAATTCACCCCTCCACTTT.

This clonotype came up many times. J is TRBJ2-5 and V is TRBV10-2; 7 positions agree with TRBD2. V shed 2 bases and J 1 base; nucleotides not matched to a gene: 7. Germline V gives CDR1 WSHSY, CDR2 SAAADI. The CDR3 runs 16 residues. DNA for the CDR3: TGCGCCAGCAGTGAGAGGTGGGGGGGTTCCCAAGAGACCCAGTACTTC. This translates into CASSERWGGSQETQYF.

This clonotype was observed a single time. The V and J genes are TRBV7-3 and TRBJ2-7; 8 nucleotides line up with TRBD2. The trim removed 2 bases at V and 4 bases at J, leaving 7 bases unmatched. Germline loops: CDR1 SGHTA, CDR2 FQGTGA. The CDR3 is 15 residues long. CDR3 residues: CASSLFSGTKYEQYF. The CDR3 DNA reads as TGTGCCAGCAGCTTATTTAGCGGGACTAAATACGAGCAGTACTTC.

The rearrangement joins TRBV20-1 to TRBJ2-7; perhaps TRBD1 as D (5 bases). V lost 6 bases to trimming and J lost 3 bases, with 12 bases between them. The CDR3 sequence is 12 residues long. Germline values: CDR1 DFQATT, CDR2 SNEGSKA (reference sequence). CDR3 loop: CSARARVYEQYF. DNA of the CDR3: TGCAGTGCCAGGGCCAGGGTCTACGAGCAGTACTTC.

The rearrangement uses TRBV7-2 and TRBJ2-7; 9 nucleotides match TRBD2. With V trimmed by 1 base and J by 2 bases, 9 bases remained unmatched. This CDR3 contains 17 residues. Germline V lookup: CDR1 SGHTA, CDR2 FQGNSA. CDR3 protein: CASSLGGRGRAAYEQYF. The CDR3 bases are TGTGCCAGCAGCTTAGGGGGGCGCGGGAGGGCCGCCTACGAGCAGTACTTC.

A note on this clonotype: A much more abundant neighbour one base away suggests this may be a read error. This sequence joins TRBV14 and TRBJ1-4; D ambiguous. This CDR3 has 15 residues. Germline V gene lookup returns CDR1 SGHDN and CDR2 FVKESK. V shed 2 bases and J shed 9 bases, with 16 bases lying between them. CDR3 in amino acids: CASSQMSNKRKKLFF. CDR3 in DNA: TGTGCCAGCAGCCAAATGAGTAATAAAAGGAAAAAACTGTTTTTT.

The chain recombines TRBV7-2 with TRBJ1-1; 8 bases are shared with TRBD1. With V trimmed by 5 bases and J by 4 bases, 6 bases remained unmatched. This CDR3 is 14 amino acids long. In germline, CDR1 is SGHTA, CDR2 FQGNSA. The CDR3 region has the DNA TGTGCCAGCAGCCACCAGGGGGCCAGCACTGAAGCTTTCTTT. This gives the protein CASSHQGASTEAFF.